These 27 T cell receptor beta chains share one sample of origin, sequenced in a study of blood T cell repertoires in COVID-19. Using immunoSEQ multiplex PCR, the repertoire was profiled, and TCRdb retains in-frame clones only, with some absent. The sample lists hundreds of thousands of clones; around 80% were seen once. Sequencing was performed on PBMCs or T cells enriched from blood (not recorded which). Source of these receptors: a man aged 35 to 55 who had been exposed to COVID-19.

The chain joins TRBV15 to TRBJ2-1; 8 nucleotides agree with TRBD2. The V gene's germline CDR1 is LNHNV and CDR2 YYDKDF (reference sequence). Unmatched junction bases numbered 13, after V lost 6 bases and J lost 9 bases. The CDR3 is 15 residues long. CDR3 residues: CATRTSGVRGGEQFF. CDR3 nucleotides: TGTGCCACCAGAACTAGCGGAGTTCGAGGGGGTGAGCAGTTCTTC. The whole variable domain, filled in from reference TRBV15 and TRBJ2-1, reads DAMVIQNPRYQVTQFGKPVTLSCSQTLNHNVMYWYQQKSSQAPKLLFHYYDKDFNNEADTPDNFQSRRPNTSFCFLDIRSPGLGDTAMYLCATRTSGVRGGEQFFGPGTRLTVL.

The chain links TRBV4-1 to TRBJ2-1; 7 nucleotides line up with TRBD2. This CDR3 contains 18 residues. The V segment lost 4 bases and the J segment 4 bases; nucleotides outside the gene matches: 16. Germline CDR1 is MGHRA and CDR2 is YSYEKL. This CDR3 reads CASSLGTTGTTVYNEQFF. The CDR3 region has the DNA TGCGCCAGCAGCCTTGGGACCACCGGGACTACTGTTTACAATGAGCAGTTCTTC.

The rearrangement uses TRBV19 and TRBJ2-1; 9 bases line up with TRBD2. The CDR3 covers 15 residues. V lost 8 bases and J lost 12; bases outside the gene matches: 17. Germline V gives CDR1 LNHDA, CDR2 SQIVND (reference sequence). The CDR3 spells CASGRLAEVPPVQFF. DNA of the CDR3: TGTGCCAGTGGGAGACTAGCGGAGGTACCGCCAGTGCAGTTCTTC.

The genes are TRBV19 and TRBJ1-1; no reliable D call. V gave up 6 bases and J gave up 0 bases, with 8 bases separating them. The germline V gene has CDR1 LNHDA and CDR2 SQIVND (reference sequence). This CDR3 spans 13 amino acids. The CDR3 region is CASRIYLNTEAFF. The CDR3 coding sequence is TGTGCCAGTAGAATCTACCTGAACACTGAAGCTTTCTTT.

In this sample, this clone turned up once. The chain uses TRBV9 and TRBJ2-1; 7 nucleotides agree with TRBD1. The CDR3 runs to 16 residues. With 3 bases clipped from V and 2 bases from J, the junction kept 8 bases outside the gene matches. Germline V lookup: CDR1 SGDLS, CDR2 YYNGEE. CDR3: CASSALPTGPYNEQFF. CDR3 nucleotide sequence: TGTGCCAGCAGCGCCCTTCCGACAGGGCCCTACAATGAGCAGTTCTTC.

This clone was observed a few times. V is TRBV30 and J is TRBJ1-2, with a weak D call TRBD1 (5 bases). The CDR3 covers 14 residues. V lost 5 bases and J lost 5, with 18 bases in between. Germline CDR1 is GTSNPN and CDR2 is SVGIG (reference sequence). The CDR3 here is CAWSYAGGLYGYTF. Here the CDR3 DNA reads TGTGCCTGGTCCTACGCGGGGGGTTTGTATGGCTACACCTTC.

J is TRBJ2-5 and V is TRBV11-3, with 8 bases identical to TRBD2. Germline loops: CDR1 SGHNT, CDR2 YENEEA. CDR3 length: 18 residues. Unmatched junction bases numbered 20, after V lost 6 bases and J lost 5 bases. The CDR3 bases are TGTGCCAGCAGTAACCACCCGTGGGCGGGAGGCGCCTCTGAGACCCAGTACTTC. This gives the protein CASSNHPWAGGASETQYF.

CDR3 sequence reads: CASSSSGPNEQFF. CDR3 nucleotides: TGTGCCAGCAGCTCATCAGGCCCCAATGAGCAGTTCTTC. J is TRBJ2-1 and V is TRBV7-9; unclear D gene. The CDR3 contains 13 residues. Germline lookup yields CDR1 SEHNR and CDR2 FQNEAQ (reference sequence). Trimming cost V 4 bases and J 6 bases, with 10 bases left between them.

V gene TRBV5-4 combines with J gene TRBJ2-1, with D possibly matching TRBD2 (5 bases). The CDR3 runs to 15 residues. The V end lost 4 bases, the J end lost 7 bases, and 18 bases lay between the germline ends. Germline V gives CDR1 SGHNT, CDR2 YYREEE (reference sequence). The CDR3 sequence: CASSTPGVGGNEQFF. In DNA, the CDR3 is TGTGCCAGCAGCACCCCCGGGGTGGGCGGGAATGAGCAGTTCTTC.

This chain joins TRBV19 and TRBJ2-3, with D maybe TRBD2 (6 bases). CDR1 LNHDA and CDR2 SQIVND come from the germline V gene (reference sequence). The length of the CDR3 is 16 residues. V lost 4 bases, J lost 5 bases, and 19 bases lay in between. DNA for the CDR3: TGTGCCAGTAGTAAGGTACTAGCTTTTGACGGAGATACGCAGTATTTT. As protein: CASSKVLAFDGDTQYF.

The chain links TRBV21-1 to TRBJ1-2; TRBD1 is taken as the D call from the table, unchecked against the DNA. TRBV21-1 counts as a pseudogene. The CDR3 totals 17 residues. CDR3 loop: CASSKIRGTVLNYGYTF. The DNA of the CDR3 is TGTGCCAGCAGCAAGATCCGCGGGACAGTCCTTAACTATGGCTACACCTTC.

In nucleotides, the CDR3 is TGTGCCAGCAGTCCGTGGAGCCCTTCCTACAATGAGCAGTTCTTC. This sequence encodes CASSPWSPSYNEQFF. The chain has TRBV6-6 and TRBJ2-1; no reliable D call. There are 15 residues in the CDR3. V was cut by 5 bases and J by 1 base, with 12 bases left in between. CDR1 and CDR2 (germline): MNHNY, SVGAGI (reference sequence).

With regard to this clone: One junction end disagrees with the germline gene, perhaps due to a read error. V usage is TRBV5-1 and J usage is TRBJ2-2, with D perhaps matching TRBD1 (6 bases). Germline loops: CDR1 SGHRS, CDR2 YFSETQ. The length of the CDR3 is 14 residues. CDR3 region: CASRRTDKHRGAVF. In nucleotides, the CDR3 is TGCGCCAGCAGAAGGACAGATAAACACCGGGGAGCTGTTTTT.

The CDR3 is CASRQRGETQYF. Written as DNA, the CDR3 is TGTGCCAGCAGGCAGAGAGGAGAGACCCAGTACTTC. V and J are TRBV27 and TRBJ2-5; no clear D gene. V gave up 6 bases and J gave up 4 bases, with 9 bases separating them. The CDR3 loop spans 12 amino acids. Germline V gives CDR1 MNHEY, CDR2 SMNVEV (reference sequence).

J is TRBJ2-1 and V is TRBV11-2; a possible D gene is TRBD2 (5 bases). V was pared by 4 bases and J by 9 bases, with 10 bases between. The CDR3 has 12 amino acids. Looked up from germline, CDR1 is SGHAT and CDR2 is FQNNGV. CDR3 bases: TGTGCCAGCAGCTCCCGCGGGTTTGAGCAGTTCTTC. Protein: CASSSRGFEQFF.

This chain joins TRBV24-1 and TRBJ2-1; the match to TRBD1 covers 7 bases. CDR1 and CDR2 (germline): KGHDR, SFDVKD. J lost 7 bases, V lost 10 bases, and 15 bases had no gene match. CDR3 length: 15 residues. CDR3 sequence reads: CATEATGRSGNEQFF. DNA of the CDR3: TGTGCCACGGAAGCGACAGGGCGCTCGGGAAATGAGCAGTTCTTC.

J is TRBJ2-1 and V is TRBV30; TRBD2 agrees at 10 bases. The CDR3 has 16 residues. The germline CDR1 and CDR2 sequences are GTSNPN and SVGIG (reference sequence). V trimming: 0 bases; J trimming: 4 bases; junction bases outside the gene matches: 6. This CDR3 is CAWSVLTSGVYNEQFF. In DNA, the CDR3 is TGTGCCTGGAGTGTACTAACTAGCGGGGTTTACAATGAGCAGTTCTTC.

This clone was counted a few times. This rearrangement joins TRBV5-1 to TRBJ2-3; a weak D match, TRBD2 (6 bases). The CDR3 consists of 15 residues. Germline V gives CDR1 SGHRS, CDR2 YFSETQ. Trimming took off 3 bases at V and 0 bases at J, with 11 bases between the two ends. CDR3 coding DNA: TGCGCCAGCAGCTGGCAGACTAGTAGCACAGATACGCAGTATTTT. Amino acid sequence: CASSWQTSSTDTQYF. The full variable domain, with the rest looked up from reference TRBV5-1 and TRBJ2-3, is KAGVTQTPRYLIKTRGQQVTLSCSPISGHRSVSWYQQTPGQGLQFLFEYFSETQRNKGNFPGRFSGRQFSNSRSEMNVSTLELGDSALYLCASSWQTSSTDTQYFGPGTRLTVL.

For the CDR3, the DNA is TGTGCCAGCAGTTCCGTCTCCTACGAGCAGTACTTC. It yields the protein CASSSVSYEQYF. This chain links TRBV6-6 with TRBJ2-7; D is unresolved. The CDR3 contains 12 residues. The germline V gene has CDR1 MNHNY and CDR2 SVGAGI (reference sequence). Trimming pared 4 bases from V and 0 bases from J, leaving 4 bases between.

The rearrangement uses TRBV2 and TRBJ2-2, with 7 bases fitting TRBD1. This CDR3 is 15 amino acids long. Germline CDR1 is SNHLY and CDR2 is FYNNEI. V lost 4 bases, J lost 6 bases, and 8 bases stayed unmatched. This CDR3 is CASSVSTGSSGELFF. The CDR3 DNA is TGTGCCAGCAGTGTTTCGACAGGGTCATCCGGGGAGCTGTTTTTT.

This chain joins TRBV7-3 and TRBJ2-1; 11 bases line up with TRBD2. With 5 bases clipped from V and 7 bases from J, the junction kept 22 bases outside the gene matches. Germline V gene sequence: CDR1 SGHTA, CDR2 FQGTGA. CDR3 length equals 20 residues. CDR3 region: CASSPGRTKNSGRAENEQFF. CDR3 DNA: TGTGCCAGCAGCCCTGGCCGGACAAAGAATAGCGGGAGGGCCGAGAATGAGCAGTTCTTC.

This CDR3 is CAWSSGGGQPQHF. Written as DNA, the CDR3 is TGTGCCTGGAGTTCAGGGGGCGGTCAGCCCCAGCATTTT. The gene calls are TRBV30 and TRBJ1-5; 8 bases are shared with TRBD1. Germline V lookup: CDR1 GTSNPN, CDR2 SVGIG (reference sequence). The CDR3 totals 13 residues. After removal of 2 bases from V and 6 bases from J, the junction contained 3 bases not matched to a gene. Together with reference TRBV30 and TRBJ1-5, the CDR3 gives the full variable domain: SQTIHQWPATLVQPVGSPLSLECTVEGTSNPNLYWYRQAAGRGLQLLFYSVGIGQISSEVPQNLSASRPQDRQFILSSKKLLLSDSGFYLCAWSSGGGQPQHFGDGTRLSIL.

This chain uses TRBV19 with TRBJ1-5; 10 positions agree with TRBD1. J gave up 7 bases and V 6 bases, and 9 bases lay outside the gene matches. CDR1 and CDR2 (germline): LNHDA, SQIVND (reference sequence). The CDR3 consists of 15 residues. The CDR3 DNA reads as TGTGCCAGTAGGCTAGGGACAGGGGTTGGGCAGCCCCAGCATTTT. Its protein product is CASRLGTGVGQPQHF.

This clone has a handful of counts. The V call is TRBV24-1, the J call TRBJ2-5; TRBD1 matches 10 bases. In germline, CDR1 is KGHDR, CDR2 SFDVKD. The CDR3 loop spans 14 amino acids. The J segment lost 7 bases and the V segment lost 9 bases, leaving 10 bases of the junction unmatched. CDR3 sequence reads: CATSPSGQGPTQYF. In DNA form, the CDR3 reads TGTGCCACCTCTCCATCGGGACAGGGGCCGACCCAGTACTTC.

CDR3 DNA sequence: TGTGCCAGCTGTGTTGGGGGGGCAGATACGCAGTATTTT. Translating gives CASCVGGADTQYF. This sequence joins TRBV11-3 and TRBJ2-3, with 7 bases matching TRBD2. The CDR3 totals 13 residues. CDR1 SGHNT and CDR2 YENEEA come from the germline V gene. V lost 8 bases, J lost 4 bases, and 6 bases stayed unmatched.

The gene calls are TRBV29-1 and TRBJ2-1; 7 bases line up with TRBD2. Germline assignment: CDR1 SQVTM and CDR2 ANQGSEA. The CDR3 consists of 15 residues. Unmatched junction bases numbered 9, after V lost 5 bases and J lost 2 bases. In nucleotides, the CDR3 is TGCAGCGTTCGAACGGCGGGAGTACCCTACAATGAGCAGTTCTTC. This codes for CSVRTAGVPYNEQFF.

V is TRBV6-5 and J is TRBJ1-2; TRBD1 aligns across 9 bases. The trim removed 7 bases at V and 4 bases at J, leaving 7 bases unmatched. The germline V gene encodes CDR1 MNHEY and CDR2 SVGAGI. The CDR3 has 14 amino acids. The CDR3 loop reads CASISRDRVYGYTF. In DNA, the CDR3 is TGTGCCAGCATCAGCCGGGACAGGGTCTATGGCTACACCTTC.